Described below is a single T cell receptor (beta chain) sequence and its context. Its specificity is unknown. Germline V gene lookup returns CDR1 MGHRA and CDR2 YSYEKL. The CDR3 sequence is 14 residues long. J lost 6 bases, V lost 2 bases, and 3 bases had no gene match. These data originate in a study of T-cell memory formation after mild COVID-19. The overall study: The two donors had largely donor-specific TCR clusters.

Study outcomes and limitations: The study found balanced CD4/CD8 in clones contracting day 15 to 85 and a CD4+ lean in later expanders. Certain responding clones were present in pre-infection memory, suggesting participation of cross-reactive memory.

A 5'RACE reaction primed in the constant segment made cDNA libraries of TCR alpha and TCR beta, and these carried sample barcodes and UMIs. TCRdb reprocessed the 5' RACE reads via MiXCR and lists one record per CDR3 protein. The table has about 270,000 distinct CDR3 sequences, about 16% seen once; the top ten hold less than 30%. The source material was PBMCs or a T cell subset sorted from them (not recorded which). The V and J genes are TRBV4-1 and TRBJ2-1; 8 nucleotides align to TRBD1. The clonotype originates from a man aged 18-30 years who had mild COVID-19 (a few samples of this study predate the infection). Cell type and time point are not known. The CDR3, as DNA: TGCGCCAGCAGCCAATCACAGGGGGTCAATGAGCAGTTCTTC. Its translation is CASSQSQGVNEQFF.